This T cell receptor (beta chain) was sequenced during a study of T cell responses to AZD1222 COVID-19 vaccine. This CDR3 region has 15 residues. V lost 4 bases and J lost 0, with 10 bases in between. In germline, CDR1 is LNHDA, CDR2 SQIVND (reference sequence). The protocol was immunoSEQ multiplex PCR, while the TCRdb copy is restricted to in-frame clones and leaves out a portion. Found here are 130,000 to 150,000 clones, about 92% of them singletons; the top ten hold 1.5% to 2%. Comment on this clone: The antigen is undetermined.

Study conclusions and caveats: There were vaccine-associated CD4 TCRs across spike, dominant at 160-218 and 743-854.

This chain connects TRBV19 to TRBJ2-1, with a tentative D call TRBD1 (5 bases). The sample here was peripheral blood, taken on day 0 of AZD1222 vaccination. The clonotype was recovered from an adult in good health. This CDR3 reads CASSNRFSSYNEQFF. CDR3 DNA: TGTGCCAGTAGTAACAGGTTTAGCTCCTACAATGAGCAGTTCTTC.